This TCR beta chain was sequenced in a study of shared clonotypes between healthy human individuals. Study-level points and caveats: Sampling was confined to blood; repertoires within tissues likely differ. Relative to their counterparts shared across all four donors, non-shared clonotypes exhibited diminished generation probabilities.

Deep was the level at which the assay was run. Investigators spread the genomic DNA of each subset evenly over several immunoSEQ plates. The protocol was immunoSEQ multiplex PCR, while the TCRdb copy is restricted to in-frame clones and leaves out a portion. The sample includes around 700,000 clones, more than 70% seen only once; the top ten take 1.8%. A word on this clone: Antigen specificity is unknown.

Germline lookup yields CDR1 SEHNR and CDR2 FQNEAQ (reference sequence). The CDR3 totals 14 residues. V shed 11 bases, J shed 3 bases, and the junction held 12 bases outside the gene matches. This chain uses TRBV7-9 with TRBJ2-7; TRBD2 aligns across 8 bases. The TCR was taken from a woman aged 25 to 45 in good health. The sample taken for sequencing was memory CD4+ T cells sorted from blood. This sample's subset: CD45RA-negative fraction. CDR3 region: CADPGLVYFYEQYF. CDR3 DNA sequence: TGTGCCGACCCGGGACTAGTTTATTTCTACGAGCAGTACTTC.